These 6 T cell receptor beta chains were all obtained from the same sample, sequenced in a study of cytomegalovirus exposure and HLA in healthy donors (dated by TCRdb to 2015 to 2018). Libraries were built with the immunoSEQ multiplex PCR assay. A mixture of 60 forward primers for TCR Vbeta segments and 13 reverse primers for TCR Jbeta segments was used in the multiplex PCR. This is the immuneACCESS table as TCRdb keeps it, with only in-frame sequences that have V and J called. A part of the clones is gone; compared with another copy, unresolved V genes explain less than half, and the rest is unexplained. The sample table lists 60,000 to 100,000 clones, 60% to 85% of them with a count of one. In total, the top ten clones hold roughly 1.5% of the sample. Sequenced material: PBMCs. Receptors originate from a middle-aged man in good health and CMV-seronegative.

The chain joins TRBV7-9 to TRBJ2-1, with 9 bases fitting TRBD2. Germline values: CDR1 SEHNR, CDR2 FQNEAQ (reference sequence). V lost 2 bases, J lost 15 bases, and 8 bases stayed unmatched. The CDR3 covers 13 residues. CDR3 sequence (DNA): TGTGCCAGCAGCTTAAATCAGCGGGAGGTGGTGTTCTTC. Amino acids: CASSLNQREVVFF.

This chain joins TRBV4-2 and TRBJ1-1; D call uncertain. V was pared by 0 bases and J by 7 bases, with 3 bases between. CDR1 LGHNA and CDR2 YNFKEQ come from the germline V gene. The CDR3 is 11 amino acids. The CDR3 loop reads CASSQDSEAFF. The CDR3 DNA sequence: TGTGCCAGCAGCCAAGACAGTGAAGCTTTCTTT.

This rearrangement joins TRBV7-2 to TRBJ2-3; maybe TRBD2 (6 bases). V was cut by 4 bases and J by 4 bases, with 9 bases left in between. CDR3 size: 13 residues. CDR1 is SGHTA, CDR2 FQGNSA, per germline. The CDR3 loop is CASSSPGADTQYF. The CDR3 DNA follows: TGTGCCAGCAGCTCCCCGGGGGCAGATACGCAGTATTTT.

The chain is built from TRBV11-2 and TRBJ2-7; D is undetermined. CDR3 length: 10 residues. Germline-derived CDR1 and CDR2 are SGHAT and FQNNGV. The V and J ends lost 5 bases and 3 bases respectively, with 2 bases between them. This CDR3 is CASSLYEQYF. DNA for the CDR3: TGTGCCAGCAGCCTCTACGAGCAGTACTTC.

The genes are TRBV25-1 and TRBJ2-1; a weak D match, TRBD2 (6 bases). The V end was cut by 3 bases, the J end by 6 bases, with 12 bases between. The CDR3 has 14 amino acids. Germline V gene sequence: CDR1 MGHDK, CDR2 SYGVNS. CDR3 loop: CASSDPTRTNEQFF. DNA for the CDR3: TGTGCCAGCAGTGACCCGACTAGGACCAATGAGCAGTTCTTC.

The chain recombines TRBV30 with TRBJ2-7; 13 bases map to TRBD2. The CDR3 is 17 amino acids. V gave up 4 bases and J gave up 7 bases; unmatched junction bases: 16. The germline gives CDR1 GTSNPN, CDR2 SVGIG (reference sequence). The DNA for the CDR3 is TGTGCCTGGATGAGAGGACTAGCGGGAGCCCAGGGGAGGGAGCAGTACTTC. It encodes CAWMRGLAGAQGREQYF.